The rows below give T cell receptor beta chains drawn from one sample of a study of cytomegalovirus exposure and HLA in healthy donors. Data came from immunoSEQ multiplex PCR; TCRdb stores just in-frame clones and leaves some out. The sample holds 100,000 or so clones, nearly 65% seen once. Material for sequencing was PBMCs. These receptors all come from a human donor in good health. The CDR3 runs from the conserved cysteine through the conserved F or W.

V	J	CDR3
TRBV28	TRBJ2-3	CASSPQGQVTDTQYF
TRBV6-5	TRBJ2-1	CASRDREYSNEQFF
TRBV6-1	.	CASTTSPPYEQYF
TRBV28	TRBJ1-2	CASSPDTTNYGYTF
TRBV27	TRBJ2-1	CASSLASGAVSYNEQFF
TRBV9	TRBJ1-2	CASSALTGISKGYTF
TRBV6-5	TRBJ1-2	CASSWAGQNYGYTF
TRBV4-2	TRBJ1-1	CASSQLPTLEAFF
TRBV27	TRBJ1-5	CASSGRTGGNQPQHF
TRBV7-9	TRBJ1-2	CASREVSNSEGYTF
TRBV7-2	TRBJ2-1	CASSLRRGSSYNEQFF
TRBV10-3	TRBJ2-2	CAIRDSQIAELFF
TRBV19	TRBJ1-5	CASSLAVLQPQHF
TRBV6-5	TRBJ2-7	CASSYSGGKITDF
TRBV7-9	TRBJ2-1	CASSSIGLAGALDYNEQFF